This TCR beta chain was sequenced during a study of cytomegalovirus exposure and HLA in healthy donors. Overall study: Earlier results showed 120 million or so unique TCR beta sequences derived from some 180 million T cells. Regarding the study as a whole: Reports indicated that the classifier achieved high specificity and sensitivity in diagnosing cytomegalovirus status. While the bulk of TCR sequences proved rare, some public TCRs turned up in many donors. More clonal expansion characterized HLA-associated TCR beta chains than equally common others in a later analysis.

Details on this clone: The antigen remains unidentified.

Per the germline V gene, CDR1 is SGDLS and CDR2 is YYNGEE. This CDR3 spans 15 amino acids. Trimming removed 0 bases from V and 1 base from J, with 8 bases in between. The PCR ran on 60 Vbeta and 13 Jbeta primers. Sequencing used immunoSEQ multiplex PCR; TCRdb keeps in-frame clones, though not all of them. The sample lists about 220,000 clones, 75% occurring once. The material sequenced was PBMCs. The chain uses TRBV9 and TRBJ1-5; a weak D match, TRBD1 (5 bases). This TCR was recovered from a woman aged 25 to 39 in good health and CMV-seronegative. The CDR3 region is CASSVAGKSNQPQHF. The CDR3 DNA is TGTGCCAGCAGCGTAGCAGGGAAAAGCAATCAGCCCCAGCATTTT. The variable domain in full, completed from reference TRBV9 and TRBJ1-5, reads DSGVTQTPKHLITATGQRVTLRCSPRSGDLSVYWYQQSLDQGLQFLIQYYNGEERAKGNILERFSAQQFPDLHSELNLSSLELGDSALYFCASSVAGKSNQPQHFGDGTRLSIL.